The 18 T cell receptor beta chains presented below share a single source sample, sequenced in a study of cytomegalovirus exposure and HLA in healthy donors. PCR involved 60 Vbeta and 13 Jbeta primers. TCRdb keeps only in-frame clones here, not all; method: immunoSEQ multiplex PCR. The profile covers 100,000 to 150,000 clones, with around 75% appearing a single time and 7.5% to 9.5% taken by the ten largest. What was sequenced was PBMCs. These receptors were collected from a woman in her 50s in good health and CMV-seropositive.

V and J are TRBV9 and TRBJ2-5; 15 bases line up with TRBD2. This CDR3 has 16 residues. Trimming cost V 4 bases and J 2 bases; bases outside gene matches: 3. Germline assignment: CDR1 SGDLS and CDR2 YYNGEE. The CDR3: CASSPGLAGGQETQYF. The CDR3 bases are TGTGCCAGCAGCCCAGGACTAGCGGGGGGGCAAGAGACCCAGTACTTC.

This clone has more than one count but fewer than ten. This chain joins TRBV2 and TRBJ1-6; no reliable D call. The CDR3 covers 12 residues. V gave up 1 base and J gave up 15 bases, with 10 bases separating them. Germline V gene sequence: CDR1 SNHLY, CDR2 FYNNEI. The CDR3 loop reads CASSEETPGLHF. The CDR3 nucleotides read TGTGCCAGCAGTGAAGAAACTCCTGGCCTCCACTTT.

The chain links TRBV4-3 to TRBJ2-3; weak D call: TRBD2 (6 bases). The CDR3 loop spans 16 amino acids. The V end was cut by 0 bases, the J end by 4 bases, with 14 bases between. Germline V gene sequence: CDR1 LGHNA, CDR2 YSLEER. CDR3 sequence (DNA): TGCGCCAGCAGCCAAGATCCCAAGGGCGGGGCAGATACGCAGTATTTT. It is translated as CASSQDPKGGADTQYF.

This clone was counted only a few times. The chain recombines TRBV7-9 with TRBJ1-3, with a weak D call TRBD1 (5 bases). The germline CDR1 and CDR2 sequences are SEHNR and FQNEAQ (reference sequence). V was cut by 1 base and J by 2 bases, with 9 bases left in between. The CDR3 runs 15 residues. Here the CDR3 DNA reads TGTGCCAGCAGCTTAGGAACAGGACCTGGAAACACCATATATTTT. Translation gives CASSLGTGPGNTIYF.

The V gene is TRBV5-6, the J gene TRBJ2-7; 7 nucleotides match TRBD1. The CDR3 spans 14 residues. Germline loops: CDR1 SGHDT, CDR2 YYEEEE. The trim removed 8 bases at V and 2 bases at J, leaving 10 bases unmatched. As DNA, the CDR3 is TGTGCCAGTATGGAGAACAGGGGCGCCTACGAGCAGTACTTC. Amino acid sequence: CASMENRGAYEQYF.

The chain is built from TRBV4-2 and TRBJ1-5; 9 positions match TRBD1. The CDR3 runs 16 residues. Germline V gene lookup returns CDR1 LGHNA and CDR2 YNFKEQ. The V segment lost 4 bases and the J segment 6 bases; nucleotides outside the gene matches: 10. The DNA for the CDR3 is TGTGCCAGCAGCCGGACCGGGGACAGGGCCGGTCAGCCCCAGCATTTT. Its translation is CASSRTGDRAGQPQHF.

The CDR3 loop is CASTPTTSGPYEQYF. The CDR3 DNA is TGCGCCAGCACCCCCACGACTAGCGGACCCTACGAGCAGTACTTC. The rearrangement joins TRBV5-1 to TRBJ2-7; 9 bases are shared with TRBD2. Trimming took 6 bases from V and 2 from J; bases not matched to a gene: 9. CDR1 and CDR2 from the germline V gene are SGHRS and YFSETQ. The CDR3 extends over 15 amino acids.

This chain connects TRBV6-5 to TRBJ1-1, with no clear D. The CDR3 runs 11 residues. Trimming left V 6 bases short and J 7 bases short, with 9 bases between. Germline V gives CDR1 MNHEY, CDR2 SVGAGI. The CDR3 loop is CASSYTHEAFF. The CDR3 DNA reads TGTGCCAGCAGCTATACCCATGAAGCTTTCTTT.

The V call is TRBV7-6, the J call TRBJ1-1; 9 bases map to TRBD1. Germline CDR1 and CDR2: SGHVS and FNYEAQ. The CDR3 is made up of 16 amino acids. J lost 3 bases, V lost 5 bases, and 10 bases had no gene match. The DNA for the CDR3 is TGTGCCAGCAGCCCAGAGGGACAGGGTGACCACACTGAAGCTTTCTTT. Translation: CASSPEGQGDHTEAFF.

This clone was counted a few times. The chain has TRBV5-1 and TRBJ2-2; 7 nucleotides agree with TRBD2. CDR1 is SGHRS and CDR2 is YFSETQ in the germline V gene. This CDR3 spans 16 amino acids. With 2 bases clipped from V and 4 bases from J, the junction kept 8 bases outside the gene matches. CDR3 sequence: CASSFTSARLTGELFF. DNA for the CDR3: TGCGCCAGCAGCTTTACTAGCGCGCGACTCACCGGGGAGCTGTTTTTT.

The chain employs TRBV29-1 and TRBJ2-3, with D perhaps TRBD1 (6 bases). V was clipped by 3 bases and J by 9 bases, with 10 bases between them. The germline V gene has CDR1 SQVTM and CDR2 ANQGSEA. This CDR3 region has 11 residues. CDR3 in DNA: TGCAGCGTTGATCGGACAGCCACGCAGTATTTT. Its protein is CSVDRTATQYF.

The genes are TRBV5-1 and TRBJ1-1; D perhaps matches TRBD1 (6 bases). Germline values: CDR1 SGHRS, CDR2 YFSETQ. This CDR3 is built from 15 residues. V was cut by 3 bases and J by 5 bases, with 17 bases left in between. CDR3 sequence reads: CASSYDRSVRTEAFF. The CDR3 bases are TGCGCCAGCAGCTACGACAGGTCTGTTAGAACTGAAGCTTTCTTT.

This sequence joins TRBV2 and TRBJ2-7, with TRBD2 identical over 10 bases. The length of the CDR3 is 21 residues. The trim removed 3 bases at V and 3 bases at J, leaving 23 bases unmatched. Germline lookup yields CDR1 SNHLY and CDR2 FYNNEI. The CDR3 is CASSDWRQTSGLADEHYEQYF. The CDR3 DNA reads TGTGCCAGCAGTGACTGGAGGCAGACCTCCGGACTAGCGGATGAACACTACGAGCAGTACTTC.

The chain links TRBV7-2 to TRBJ1-5; no firm D call. The CDR3 runs to 15 residues. V lost 1 base and J lost 7, with 14 bases in between. Germline CDR1 is SGHTA and CDR2 is FQGNSA. The CDR3 DNA reads TGTGCCAGCAGCTTAGGGGTAGGAGGGATACAGCCCCAGCATTTT. As protein: CASSLGVGGIQPQHF.

This sequence joins TRBV7-2 and TRBJ2-3, with a weak D call TRBD2 (6 bases). CDR1 is SGHTA and CDR2 is FQGNSA in the germline V gene. The length of the CDR3 is 15 residues. V lost 3 bases to trimming and J lost 0 bases, with 10 bases between them. The CDR3 DNA is TGTGCCAGCAGCTTTTATGGGGGGAGCACAGATACGCAGTATTTT. As protein: CASSFYGGSTDTQYF. The variable domain in full, completed from reference TRBV7-2 and TRBJ2-3, reads GAGVSQSPSNKVTEKGKDVELRCDPISGHTALYWYRQSLGQGLEFLIYFQGNSAPDKSGLPSDRFSAERTGGSVSTLTIQRTQQEDSAVYLCASSFYGGSTDTQYFGPGTRLTVL.

This rearrangement joins TRBV5-1 to TRBJ1-1; possibly TRBD1 for D (5 bases). There are 13 residues in the CDR3. The germline V and J ends were trimmed by 6 bases and 1 base, with 10 bases remaining between them. Germline V CDR1 and CDR2: SGHRS, YFSETQ. Here the CDR3 reads CASTRDRNTEAFF. In nucleotides, the CDR3 is TGCGCCAGCACCCGAGACAGGAACACTGAAGCTTTCTTT.

This rearrangement joins TRBV30 to TRBJ1-5; D is possibly TRBD1 (6 bases). The germline gives CDR1 GTSNPN, CDR2 SVGIG (reference sequence). CDR3 length equals 14 residues. V lost 4 bases to trimming and J lost 7 bases, with 17 bases between them. CDR3 sequence (DNA): TGTGCCTGGACCAGGGGAAGGGCAGAGCAGCCCCAGCATTTT. It encodes CAWTRGRAEQPQHF.

The chain carries TRBV7-2 and TRBJ2-7, with D possibly matching TRBD2 (6 bases). The germline V and J ends were trimmed by 2 bases and 7 bases, with 15 bases remaining between them. Germline assignment: CDR1 SGHTA and CDR2 FQGNSA. This CDR3 spans 14 amino acids. As DNA, the CDR3 is TGTGCCAGCAGCTTATCCGTAACAGGAGGGGAGCAGTACTTC. This sequence encodes CASSLSVTGGEQYF.